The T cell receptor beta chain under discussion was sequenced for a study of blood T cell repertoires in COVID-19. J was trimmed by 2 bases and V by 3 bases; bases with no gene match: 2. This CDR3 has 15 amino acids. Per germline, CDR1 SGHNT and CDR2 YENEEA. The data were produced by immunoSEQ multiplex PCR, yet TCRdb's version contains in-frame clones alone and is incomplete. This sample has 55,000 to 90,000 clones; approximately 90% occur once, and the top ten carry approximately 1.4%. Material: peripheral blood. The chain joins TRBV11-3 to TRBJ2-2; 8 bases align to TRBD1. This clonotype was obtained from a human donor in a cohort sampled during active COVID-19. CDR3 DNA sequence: TGTGCCAGCAGCTTCGGACAGGGAAACACCGGGGAGCTGTTTTTT. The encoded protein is CASSFGQGNTGELFF.